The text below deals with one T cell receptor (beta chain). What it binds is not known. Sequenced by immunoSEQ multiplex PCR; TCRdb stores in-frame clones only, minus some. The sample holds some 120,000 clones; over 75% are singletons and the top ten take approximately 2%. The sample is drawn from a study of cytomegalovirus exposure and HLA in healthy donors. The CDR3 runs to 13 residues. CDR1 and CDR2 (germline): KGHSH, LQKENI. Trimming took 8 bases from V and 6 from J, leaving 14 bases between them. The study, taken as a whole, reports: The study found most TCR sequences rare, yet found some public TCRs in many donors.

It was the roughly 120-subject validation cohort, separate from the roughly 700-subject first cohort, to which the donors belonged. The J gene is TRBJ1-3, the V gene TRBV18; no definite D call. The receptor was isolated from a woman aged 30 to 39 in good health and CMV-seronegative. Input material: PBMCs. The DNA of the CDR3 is TGTGCCAGCCAGCAGCGGCCCGAAAACACCATATATTTT. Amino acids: CASQQRPENTIYF.